The sequence of this T cell receptor (beta chain) was determined in a study of T cells expressing NK-cell markers. Study overall: The study drew TCR beta repertoires from sorted CD3+CD56+NKG2C+, CD3+CD56+NKG2C- and CD3+CD56-NKG2C+ T cells. Among eight sequenced donors, seven carried HCMV seropositivity while one was seronegative. Whole-study results and caveats: Expanded NKG2C+ T cell clones had unclear HCMV specificity. The leading position in the CD3+CD56-NKG2C+ fraction of a handful of donors also went to these clonotypes.

Reanalyzing the 5' RACE reads, TCRdb keeps one entry per CDR3 protein, without DNA. The specimen's table records about 21,000 distinct CDR3 sequences. Comment on this clonotype: What it binds is unknown.

This CDR3 comprises 13 residues. Germline V gives CDR1 DFQATT, CDR2 SNEGSKA (reference sequence). The rearrangement uses TRBV20-1 and TRBJ1-5; TCRdb's D call of TRBD1 is untestable without DNA. The receptor was derived from a man aged 18 to 69 in good health. Sequenced: blood T cells: a sorted CD56 or NKG2C T cell subset, CD4+ or CD8+ T cells, or bulk PBMC T cells (not recorded which). The CDR3 region is CSARTGGRQPQHF.